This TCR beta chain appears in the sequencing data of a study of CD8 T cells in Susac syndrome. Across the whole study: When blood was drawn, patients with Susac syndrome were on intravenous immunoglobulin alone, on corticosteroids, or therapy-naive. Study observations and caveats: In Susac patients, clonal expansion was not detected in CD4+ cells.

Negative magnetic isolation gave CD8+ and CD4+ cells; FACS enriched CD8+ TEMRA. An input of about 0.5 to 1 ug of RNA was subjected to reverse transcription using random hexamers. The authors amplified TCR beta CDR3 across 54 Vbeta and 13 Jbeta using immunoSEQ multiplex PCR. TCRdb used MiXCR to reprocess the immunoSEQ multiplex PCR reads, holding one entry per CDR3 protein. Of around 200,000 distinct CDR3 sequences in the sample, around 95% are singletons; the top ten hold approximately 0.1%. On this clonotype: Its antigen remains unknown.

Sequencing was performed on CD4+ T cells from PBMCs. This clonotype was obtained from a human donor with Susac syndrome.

CDR3: CASSDSYTGELFF. In nucleotides, the CDR3 is TGTGCCAGCAGTGACAGCTACACCGGGGAGCTGTTTTTT. V and J are TRBV6-2 or TRBV6-3 and TRBJ2-2; tentatively, D is TRBD1 (5 bases). The CDR3 consists of 13 residues. V gave up 5 bases and J gave up 3 bases, with 7 bases separating them. Germline-derived CDR1 and CDR2 are MNHEY and SVGEGT.